This T cell receptor (beta chain) derives from a study of T cell responses to AZD1222 COVID-19 vaccine. Points from the study as a whole: Mostly white British, mostly female donors; authors suggested clonal diversity may be underestimated. Targets within unmutated variant regions were reportedly found for nearly half of spike-specific TCRs. Spike-specific TCR breadth and depth went up after people got two AZD1222 doses. Sampled repertoires all dated from after the peak T cell response.

Only one count was recorded for this clone. Its specificity is unknown. Only in-frame clones appear in the TCRdb table, and some are missing; sequencing was by immunoSEQ multiplex PCR. The table lists some 150,000 clones, approximately 95% of them singletons. The germline V gene encodes CDR1 MNHEY and CDR2 SMNVEV (reference sequence). This CDR3 is 16 amino acids long. Trimming stripped 5 bases from V and 7 bases from J, with 21 bases between. Sequenced material: peripheral blood, taken on day 0 of MenACWY control vaccination. The TCR sequence derives from an adult in good health. The chain recombines TRBV27 with TRBJ2-1, with D possibly being TRBD1 (5 bases). DNA for the CDR3: TGTGCCAGCAGTCTACTGGACACCGCCCCTGAGAATGAGCAGTTCTTC. Protein: CASSLLDTAPENEQFF.